This entry is about one TCR beta chain. The source of the sample is a study of blood T cell repertoires in COVID-19. Clones were sequenced by immunoSEQ multiplex PCR, and TCRdb holds only the in-frame ones, with some missing. The sample carries approximately 250,000 clones, roughly 86% recorded once. Individuals aged 18 to 89 years were recruited from 24 US areas. The recovered donors of Cohort 3 showed two negative PCRs, clearance, or symptom resolution. This clonotype was obtained from a woman aged 30 to 39 who had recovered from COVID-19. Sequencing used PBMCs or T cells enriched from blood (not recorded which).

The CDR3 protein is CASSLEVGGNNSPLHF. The CDR3 bases are TGCGCCAGCAGCTTGGAGGTCGGGGGAAATAATTCACCCCTCCACTTT. This chain joins TRBV5-1 and TRBJ1-6, with a possible D match to TRBD1 (5 bases). The V gene's germline CDR1 is SGHRS and CDR2 YFSETQ. The V end lost 0 bases, the J end lost 5 bases, and 12 bases lay between the germline ends. The CDR3 extends over 16 amino acids.